One sample yielded the 3 T cell receptor beta chains listed below, sequenced in a study of CD8+CD57+ T cells in acquired aplastic anemia. The TCR beta profiling, which covered VDJ combination and CDR3 sequence, was carried out using genomic DNA as the template. TCRdb processed the reads anew with MiXCR; each CDR3 protein has one entry. Of around 430,000 distinct CDR3 sequences in the sample, about a third are singletons; the top ten hold less than 1%. The sequenced patients had an expansion of CD8+CD57+ cells seen by flow cytometry. The specimen was sorted CD4+, CD8+, or CD8+CD57+ T cells (not recorded which) from PBMCs. The receptors were sampled from a human donor with aplastic anemia.

This clonotype was observed a handful of times. The chain recombines TRBV20-1 with TRBJ2-7; 10 bases are a match to TRBD1. This CDR3 spans 14 amino acids. Germline values: CDR1 DFQATT, CDR2 SNEGSKA (reference sequence). Unmatched junction bases numbered 10, after V lost 5 bases and J lost 6 bases. CDR3 DNA sequence: TGCAGTGCTCACGCCGGGACAGGGGTCCCCGAGCAGTACTTC. Its translation: CSAHAGTGVPEQYF.

The chain uses TRBV19 and TRBJ2-2, with a tentative D call TRBD1 (5 bases). The length of the CDR3 is 14 residues. V was pared by 1 base and J by 5 bases, with 8 bases between. The germline V gene encodes CDR1 LNHDA and CDR2 SQIVND (reference sequence). CDR3 sequence reads: CASSIGGPTGELFF. The CDR3 coding sequence is TGTGCCAGTAGTATAGGGGGCCCAACCGGGGAGCTGTTTTTT.

This clonotype was detected ten times or more. The V and J genes are TRBV7-2 and TRBJ2-7; D not resolved. This CDR3 is 12 amino acids long. CDR1 is SGHTA, CDR2 FQGNSA, per germline. V dropped 1 base and J dropped 6 bases, with 7 bases sitting between them. Written as DNA, the CDR3 is TGTGCCAGCAGCTTAGACTCGGGCGAGCAGTACTTC. Translation: CASSLDSGEQYF. The whole variable domain, filled in from reference TRBV7-2 and TRBJ2-7, reads GAGVSQSPSNKVTEKGKDVELRCDPISGHTALYWYRQSLGQGLEFLIYFQGNSAPDKSGLPSDRFSAERTGGSVSTLTIQRTQQEDSAVYLCASSLDSGEQYFGPGTRLTVT.